The text below deals with one T cell receptor beta chain. The target of this receptor is not known. No qualities accompany the bases; no much larger clone lies one base away. TCRbeta CDR3 regions were amplified from genomic DNA by means of the immunoSEQ Assay, a bias-controlled multiplex PCR. The study's processing was this. The number of nucleated cells in each sample was estimated by amplification of reference gene primers within the assay. To quantify the absolute abundance of each unique TCRbeta CDR3 rearrangement, sequence reads were collapsed and filtered. For each sample, productive Simpson clonality was calculated by taking the square root of Simpson's diversity index across productive rearrangements. TCRdb mirrors the immuneACCESS table, restricted to in-frame sequences. Some clones are absent from its copies; in checked studies, under half trace to an unresolved V gene, and the reason for the others is unknown. Clonal size and the V and J genes are those of that table, whereas D and trimming came from the DNA. The sample table contains around 110,000 clones; only one count was recorded for about 80% of them. The ten largest clones take up 7% to 9.5% of the sample.

The sample originates from a study of blood T cell repertoires in COVID-19 (dated by TCRdb to about 2020). In the study overall: Collaborator samples came from the United States, Italy and Spain and covered acute and convalescent phases of COVID-19. The material from the prospective study consisted of cDNA or gDNA derived from T cells, B-cell-depleted T cells, or PBMCs. Deeply sampled blood TCRbeta repertoires from subjects exposed to, actively infected with, or recovered from COVID-19 were included in the dataset. The repertoires were made available in a free public database intended to serve as a resource for research on the immune response to SARS-CoV-2. The samples were drawn from the first 160 participants of the ongoing ImmuneRACE study and from 1,254 subjects provided by 6 global collaborators. Nearly every sample came with metadata listing a de-identified subject ID, COVID-19 status, age in years and sex. Where HLA class I and class II types were available, the types were taken from metadata supplied by the sample provider, not from assay-based typing.

For CDR1 and CDR2, the germline V gene lists SGHNT and YENEEA. Counted from cysteine to phenylalanine, this CDR3 has 15 amino acids. Of all the DNA, just the CDR3 is kept, 45 bases in frame from base 1. For this chain, trimming is 5 bases at the V end and 5 bases at the J end, and the number of junction bases without a gene match is 10. Collaborating institutions collected whole blood in K2EDTA tubes following their own protocols. For TCRbeta analysis, collaborators shipped samples as frozen whole blood, isolated PBMCs, or DNA extracted from either of those sample types. What the study reported, not specific to this receptor: Clinical and demographic metadata were provided uncurated, with the amount varying by source and participant.

The receptor was isolated from a man aged 70 or older with active or convalescent COVID-19. The sequencing sample was made of peripheral blood. The chain is assembled from TRBV11-3 and TRBJ2-5, and TRBD1 matches 8 of the central bases. The DNA reads TGTGCCAGCAGCCACGGACAGGGAGTGGGGGAGACCCAGTACTTC. Its translation reads: CASSHGQGVGETQYF. The full variable domain, completed from the reference TRBV11-3 and TRBJ2-5 proteins outside the CDR3, reads EAGVVQSPRYKIIEKKQPVAFWCNPISGHNTLYWYLQNLGQGPELLIRYENEEAVDDSQLPKDRFSAERLKGVDSTLKIQPAELGDSAVYLCASSHGQGVGETQYFGPGTRLLVL.